Shown below are 23 T cell receptor beta chains from a single sample sequenced in a study of graft-versus-host responses after intestinal transplantation. The table came from immunoSEQ multiplex PCR; TCRdb's copy has only in-frame clones and leaves some out. Seen here are around 120,000 clones, 90% to 95% observed once, and the top ten hold 0.095% to 0.15%. These receptors lack a known antigen. The source material was unstimulated CD4+ T cells sorted from spleen or lymph node cells, sampled before intestinal transplant. The source of these receptors is a human donor who received an intestinal transplant.

The rearrangement uses TRBV6-5 and TRBJ1-1; unclear D gene. The V gene lost 1 base and the J gene lost 1 base, with 7 bases spanning the gap. The CDR3 loop spans 14 amino acids. From germline, CDR1 is MNHEY and CDR2 SVGAGI. The CDR3 DNA sequence: TGTGCCAGCAGTTACTTTTCCAGGAACACTGAAGCTTTCTTT. Protein sequence: CASSYFSRNTEAFF.

The chain's CDR3 is CASSKPRGRDQPQHF. The CDR3 bases are TGTGCCAGCAGCAAACCCAGGGGGCGCGATCAGCCCCAGCATTTT. J is TRBJ1-5 and V is TRBV21-1; the table's D gene call, TRBD1, was not cross checked with the DNA. TRBV21-1 is given as a pseudogene. The CDR3 runs 15 residues.

V is TRBV5-1 and J is TRBJ2-7; TRBD1 aligns across 7 bases. Per the germline V gene, CDR1 is SGHRS and CDR2 is YFSETQ. V was pared by 4 bases and J by 7 bases, with 14 bases of the junction left unmatched. The CDR3 runs to 15 residues. The DNA of the CDR3 is TGCGCCAGCAGCCCAACGACAGGGTCGAAGTTGGAGCAGTACTTC. It encodes CASSPTTGSKLEQYF.

Details on this clone: This sample includes further DNA sequences coding for the same CDR3. The chain has TRBV20-1 and TRBJ2-2; no definite D call. The CDR3 spans 11 residues. V gave up 7 bases and J gave up 5 bases, with 8 bases separating them. Germline CDR1 reads DFQATT; CDR2 reads SNEGSKA (reference sequence). This CDR3 reads CSVPRTGELFF. The CDR3, as DNA: TGCAGTGTACCCAGGACCGGGGAGCTGTTTTTT.

The CDR3 sequence: CASSLDPRGPQETQYF. The CDR3 nucleotides are TGTGCCAGCAGCTTAGATCCCAGGGGGCCCCAAGAGACCCAGTACTTC. V and J are TRBV7-3 and TRBJ2-5; 8 nucleotides agree with TRBD1. V lost 2 bases and J lost 1; bases outside the gene matches: 6. The CDR3 has 16 residues. The germline V gene has CDR1 SGHTA and CDR2 FQGTGA.

The rearrangement links TRBV6-1 to TRBJ2-1, with a tentative D call TRBD2 (6 bases). Trimming cost V 6 bases and J 10 bases, with 22 bases left between them. Germline V gives CDR1 MNHNS, CDR2 SASEGT. CDR3 length equals 15 residues. The CDR3 sequence: CASRGGTSGEYEQFF. CDR3 nucleotide sequence: TGTGCCAGCAGGGGGGGAACTAGTGGAGAGTACGAGCAGTTCTTC.

This clone is a singleton in its sample. The chain employs TRBV13 and TRBJ2-7, with a tentative D call TRBD1 (5 bases). In germline, CDR1 is PRHDT, CDR2 FYEKMQ (reference sequence). The V and J ends lost 5 bases and 4 bases respectively, with 21 bases between them. This CDR3 spans 16 amino acids. The CDR3 loop is CASSPSSRVGHYEQYF. CDR3 coding DNA: TGTGCCAGCAGCCCGTCAAGCAGGGTAGGACATTACGAGCAGTACTTC.

The genes are TRBV25-1 and TRBJ2-7; 7 positions agree with TRBD1. The germline V gene has CDR1 MGHDK and CDR2 SYGVNS. Trimming removed 1 base from V and 6 bases from J; junction bases left unmatched: 9. The CDR3 length is 15 residues. CDR3 in amino acids: CASSEWKGGAGEQYF. CDR3 DNA: TGTGCCAGCAGTGAATGGAAAGGGGGCGCGGGCGAGCAGTACTTC.

The genes are TRBV6-1 and TRBJ2-7; D gene ambiguous. Trimming took off 9 bases at V and 3 bases at J, with 3 bases between the two ends. Germline V CDR1 and CDR2: MNHNS, SASEGT. The CDR3 is made up of 9 amino acids. CDR3 DNA sequence: TGTGCCAGTAGCTACGAGCAGTACTTC. Translated: CASSYEQYF.

The chain couples TRBV10-2 to TRBJ2-7, with 9 bases that match TRBD1. Looked up from germline, CDR1 is WSHSY and CDR2 is SAAADI. The V and J ends lost 6 bases and 0 bases, in that order; junction bases with no gene match: 3. The CDR3 sequence is 14 residues long. CDR3 sequence: CASRGTGSSYEQYF. The CDR3 bases are TGCGCCAGCAGGGGGACAGGGTCCTCCTACGAGCAGTACTTC.

The chain recombines TRBV11-1 with TRBJ2-3; TRBD2 agrees at 8 bases. Trimming removed 7 bases from V and 5 bases from J; junction bases left unmatched: 14. In germline, CDR1 is SGHAT, CDR2 FQDESV (reference sequence). The CDR3 length is 16 residues. CDR3 coding DNA: TGTGCCAGCACCCTCGGGGTAGCGGGATGGGGAGATACGCAGTATTTT. This codes for CASTLGVAGWGDTQYF.

CDR3 bases: TGTGCCAGCAGCGTGGGACAGGGGGCGGGAGAGCAGTTCTTC. Protein sequence: CASSVGQGAGEQFF. The chain couples TRBV7-3 to TRBJ2-1; 12 bases match TRBD1. The CDR3 spans 14 residues. Unmatched junction bases numbered 6, after V lost 5 bases and J lost 10 bases. The V gene's germline CDR1 is SGHTA and CDR2 FQGTGA.

The rearrangement links TRBV29-1 to TRBJ1-2, with D possibly matching TRBD1 (6 bases). The CDR3 covers 14 residues. CDR1 SQVTM and CDR2 ANQGSEA come from the germline V gene. With 4 bases removed from V and 8 bases from J, the gap between germline ends came to 20 bases. Here the CDR3 reads CSVAPTPGVGGYTF. The CDR3 nucleotides are TGCAGCGTTGCCCCAACCCCAGGGGTCGGAGGCTACACCTTC.

The chain joins TRBV10-3 to TRBJ2-1; 12 nucleotides line up with TRBD1. V shed 7 bases, J shed 6 bases, and the junction held 7 bases outside the gene matches. This CDR3 contains 15 residues. CDR1 is ENHRY, CDR2 SYGVKD, per germline. The CDR3: CAIKPPGQGANEQFF. In DNA, the CDR3 is TGTGCCATCAAACCTCCGGGACAGGGGGCCAATGAGCAGTTCTTC.

This clone was observed a single time. The genes are TRBV10-1 and TRBJ2-5; TRBD1 matches 7 bases. From germline, CDR1 is WNHNN and CDR2 SYGVQD (reference sequence). This CDR3 spans 14 amino acids. The V and J ends lost 2 bases and 5 bases, in that order; junction bases with no gene match: 5. CDR3 DNA: TGCGCCAGCAGTGAGGGACAGGCCGAGGAGACCCAGTACTTC. Its translation is CASSEGQAEETQYF.

CDR3 loop: CASSLSPSGSADTQYF. As DNA, the CDR3 is TGCGCCAGCAGCTTGAGTCCTAGCGGGAGTGCAGATACGCAGTATTTT. This sequence joins TRBV5-1 and TRBJ2-3, with 10 bases lining up with TRBD2. V gave up 1 base and J gave up 4 bases; unmatched junction bases: 6. The V gene's germline CDR1 is SGHRS and CDR2 YFSETQ. CDR3 length equals 16 residues.

The chain couples TRBV10-3 to TRBJ2-3, with a weak D call TRBD2 (5 bases). Trimming took off 7 bases at V and 12 bases at J, with 20 bases between the two ends. Germline lookup yields CDR1 ENHRY and CDR2 SYGVKD. The CDR3 spans 13 residues. The DNA of the CDR3 is TGTGCCATCAATAAACCGGACGGAGGCTCACAGTATTTT. Its protein product is CAINKPDGGSQYF.

V gene TRBV6-5 combines with J gene TRBJ1-1; D uncertain. V shed 4 bases and J shed 4 bases, with 13 bases lying between them. The CDR3 sequence is 14 residues long. CDR1 is MNHEY and CDR2 is SVGAGI in the germline V gene. The CDR3 loop is CASSFSVRGTEAFF. The CDR3 DNA reads TGTGCCAGCAGTTTCTCAGTCAGAGGCACTGAAGCTTTCTTT.

Regarding this clone: Other DNA sequences in this specimen translate into the identical CDR3. The gene calls are TRBV6-5 and TRBJ2-7, with a possible D match to TRBD2 (5 bases). V was trimmed by 6 bases and J by 0 bases, leaving 9 bases between them. Per the germline V gene, CDR1 is MNHEY and CDR2 is SVGAGI. The CDR3 has 13 amino acids. The CDR3 spells CASRLGSSYEQYF. The CDR3 DNA reads TGTGCCAGCAGGCTAGGGAGCTCCTACGAGCAGTACTTC.

The chain couples TRBV18 to TRBJ2-1; D is possibly TRBD1 (5 bases). CDR3 length equals 15 residues. Per the germline V gene, CDR1 is KGHSH and CDR2 is LQKENI. V was trimmed by 6 bases and J by 1 base, leaving 13 bases between them. CDR3 sequence reads: CASSGQGTSYNEQFF. The CDR3 nucleotides are TGTGCCAGCTCGGGCCAGGGAACTTCCTACAATGAGCAGTTCTTC.

A single count supports this clone. The rearrangement joins TRBV2 to TRBJ2-1; 14 bases agree with TRBD2. Germline V gives CDR1 SNHLY, CDR2 FYNNEI. Losses at the gene ends were 3 bases for V and 0 bases for J; bases not matched to a gene: 7. The CDR3 spans 19 residues. The CDR3 protein is CASSDQPGLAGASYNEQFF. CDR3 DNA: TGTGCCAGCAGTGATCAACCGGGACTAGCGGGGGCCTCCTACAATGAGCAGTTCTTC.

V is TRBV5-1 and J is TRBJ2-3, with D unresolved. This CDR3 has 13 amino acids. Germline-derived CDR1 and CDR2 are SGHRS and YFSETQ. The V end was cut by 7 bases, the J end by 1 base, with 10 bases between. As DNA, the CDR3 is TGCGCCAGCTCAACGTTGGGCACAGATACGCAGTATTTT. Its translation: CASSTLGTDTQYF.

The chain recombines TRBV7-6 with TRBJ2-1; 16 bases are shared with TRBD2. Trimming cost V 2 bases and J 5 bases; bases outside gene matches: 9. The CDR3 runs 19 residues. Germline V gene data show CDR1 as SGHVS and CDR2 as FNYEAQ. Written as DNA, the CDR3 is TGTGCCAGCAGCTTAAAGGGGACTAGCGGGAGGGTTTGGAACAATGAGCAGTTCTTC. As protein: CASSLKGTSGRVWNNEQFF.